A single sample gave rise to the 24 T cell receptor beta chains below, sequenced in a study of T-cell reconstitution after alpha-beta-depleted transplantation in children. The TCRbeta library was prepared with unique molecular identifiers. TCRdb passed the PCR reads through MiXCR, listing each CDR3 protein once. The table includes just over 950,000 distinct CDR3 sequences, under 30% detected once. The sample here was PBMCs, mostly from graft donor cells, taken 360 days after TCRalphabeta/CD19-depleted stem cell transplant. Receptors were obtained from a boy less than two years old who had a stem cell transplant for SCID, so the T cells may come from the graft donor.

The rearrangement links TRBV2 to TRBJ2-6, with 11 bases lining up with TRBD1. CDR1 and CDR2 from the germline V gene are SNHLY and FYNNEI. The CDR3 loop spans 20 amino acids. V lost 7 bases, J lost 4 bases, and 18 bases stayed unmatched. CDR3 sequence reads: CASNLGIGQGAFYGANVLTF. The CDR3 region has the DNA TGTGCCAGCAATTTGGGTATTGGACAGGGGGCCTTTTACGGGGCCAACGTCCTGACTTTC.

The chain carries TRBV21-1 and TRBJ2-1; TRBD1 is the table's D call, not checked against the DNA. TRBV21-1 is listed as a pseudogene. This CDR3 contains 16 residues. As DNA, the CDR3 is TGTGCCAGCAGCATAGGCAGGGGTAGCTCCTACAATGAGCAGTTGTTC. Protein product: CASSIGRGSSYNEQLF.

In DNA form, the CDR3 reads TGCGCCAGCAGCCCTGGGGGGCCGAATGGGGAGCAGTACTTC. Its protein product is CASSPGGPNGEQYF. This chain uses TRBV5-1 with TRBJ2-7; D is perhaps TRBD1 or TRBD2 (6 bases each). Deletions cut 4 bases from V and 7 bases from J, with 18 bases between. The CDR3 sequence is 14 residues long. Germline V gene lookup returns CDR1 SGHRS and CDR2 YFSETQ.

The CDR3 region is CSAGGAGLNEQFF. The CDR3 bases are TGCAGTGCCGGGGGCGCGGGGCTTAATGAGCAGTTCTTC. The chain has TRBV20-1 and TRBJ2-1; the D gene could be TRBD1 or TRBD2 (6 bases each). V gave up 6 bases and J gave up 7 bases, with 16 bases separating them. This CDR3 is 13 amino acids long. Germline V gene data show CDR1 as DFQATT and CDR2 as SNEGSKA (reference sequence).

The V and J genes are TRBV6-2 or TRBV6-3 and TRBJ1-1, with TRBD1 matching 7 bases. The CDR3 is made up of 12 amino acids. Germline V lookup: CDR1 MNHEY, CDR2 SVGEGT. V shed 8 bases, J shed 5 bases, and the junction held 5 bases outside the gene matches. The CDR3 DNA reads TGTGCCAGCGACAGGGCTACAACTGAAGCTTTCTTT. Protein sequence: CASDRATTEAFF.

This chain uses TRBV19 with TRBJ2-3, with D perhaps given as TRBD1 or TRBD2 (5 bases each). Between the trimmed V and J ends, which lost 4 bases and 5 bases, there was a span of 10 bases. Germline V gene sequence: CDR1 LNHDA, CDR2 SQIVND (reference sequence). There are 13 residues in the CDR3. The DNA of the CDR3 is TGTGCCAGTAGTAAGGGACGAAGAGATACGCAGTATTTT. This sequence encodes CASSKGRRDTQYF.

This clonotype was detected a few times. This sequence joins TRBV5-1 and TRBJ2-1, with 9 bases that match TRBD1. Germline loops: CDR1 SGHRS, CDR2 YFSETQ. This CDR3 comprises 18 residues. Unmatched junction bases numbered 16, after V lost 3 bases and J lost 6 bases. CDR3 bases: TGCGCCAGCAGCTCGGTGGGCGGACGGGACAGGGCTGGCAATGAGCAGTTCTTC. This sequence encodes CASSSVGGRDRAGNEQFF.

This clonotype has only a few counts. The V gene is TRBV20-1, the J gene TRBJ2-7; D is perhaps TRBD2 (7 bases). The CDR3 is 14 residues long. Germline CDR1 reads DFQATT; CDR2 reads SNEGSKA (reference sequence). Trimming left V 3 bases short and J 1 base short, with 13 bases between. The CDR3 nucleotides read TGCAGTGCTAGCGTAGGGGGGGGATCCTACGAGCAGTACTTC. As protein: CSASVGGGSYEQYF.

The chain carries TRBV11-1 and TRBJ2-1; D might be TRBD2 (6 bases). The CDR3 has 18 amino acids. V was cut by 0 bases and J by 8 bases, with 23 bases left in between. Germline CDR1 SGHAT, CDR2 FQDESV (reference sequence). The CDR3 coding sequence is TGTGCCAGCAGCTTAGCGTGGAAAGGGACTGGCCCGGGGGATGAGCAGTTCTTC. Translation: CASSLAWKGTGPGDEQFF.

The chain joins TRBV30 to TRBJ1-1; D possibly corresponds to TRBD1 (6 bases). In germline, CDR1 is GTSNPN, CDR2 SVGIG (reference sequence). The CDR3 contains 14 residues. Trimming shortened V by 2 bases and J by 1 base, and 11 bases separated the two germline ends. The CDR3 here is CAWSRGSSNTEAFF. The DNA for the CDR3 is TGTGCCTGGAGTAGGGGGTCATCGAACACTGAAGCTTTCTTT.

The table lists this clonotype with a few counts. This rearrangement joins TRBV29-1 to TRBJ2-1; a weak D match, TRBD1 (5 bases). CDR3 length: 15 residues. V was shortened by 8 bases and J by 0 bases, with 17 bases between the two germline ends. Germline V gives CDR1 SQVTM, CDR2 ANQGSEA. The DNA of the CDR3 is TGCAGCACCACAAATAGACAGAGCTCCTACAATGAGCAGTTCTTC. This sequence encodes CSTTNRQSSYNEQFF.

The chain joins TRBV6-2 or TRBV6-3 to TRBJ1-5; D perhaps matches TRBD1 (6 bases). Germline CDR1 and CDR2: MNHEY and SVGEGT. This CDR3 contains 13 residues. V dropped 7 bases and J dropped 6 bases, with 13 bases sitting between them. CDR3 in DNA: TGTGCCAGCACACAGGGATGGGGTCAGCCCCAGCATTTT. Translating it yields CASTQGWGQPQHF.

This chain joins TRBV5-1 and TRBJ1-1; 9 nucleotides align to TRBD1. The CDR3 covers 13 residues. The germline gives CDR1 SGHRS, CDR2 YFSETQ. V shed 0 bases, J shed 12 bases, and the junction held 6 bases outside the gene matches. The CDR3 sequence is CASSLEGTGMTFF. The CDR3 DNA sequence: TGCGCCAGCAGCTTGGAGGGGACAGGGATGACTTTCTTT.

This clonotype has more than one count but fewer than ten. The chain links TRBV12-3 or TRBV12-4 to TRBJ1-2, with D unresolved. This CDR3 spans 14 amino acids. Trimming shortened V by 1 base and J by 6 bases, and 12 bases separated the two germline ends. The CDR3 bases are TGTGCCAGCAGTTTAGGTGTGGCAGGCAATGGCTACACCTTC. This translates into CASSLGVAGNGYTF.

The J gene is TRBJ2-7, the V gene TRBV18, with a tentative D call TRBD1 (7 bases). The CDR3 is 13 amino acids. V shed 6 bases and J shed 6 bases, with 15 bases lying between them. The V gene's germline CDR1 is KGHSH and CDR2 LQKENI. This CDR3 is CASSGLQGGEQYF. The CDR3 DNA reads as TGTGCCAGCTCGGGCCTTCAGGGGGGCGAGCAGTACTTC.

This clonotype has a count of ten or more. The J gene is TRBJ1-1, the V gene TRBV29-1; tentative D call: TRBD1 (6 bases). Germline V gives CDR1 SQVTM, CDR2 ANQGSEA. Trimming left V 3 bases short and J 2 bases short, with 16 bases between. The CDR3 is 15 amino acids. CDR3 nucleotides: TGCAGCGTTGACTTAACCGGGACACCTAACACTGAAGCTTTCTTT. Its translation is CSVDLTGTPNTEAFF.

This clonotype was observed many times. The chain joins TRBV29-1 to TRBJ2-3; 8 bases line up with TRBD1. Germline V gives CDR1 SQVTM, CDR2 ANQGSEA. V lost 4 bases to trimming and J lost 5 bases; unmatched junction nucleotides: 11. This CDR3 comprises 15 residues. CDR3: CSVVPRGLAEDTQYF. CDR3 in DNA: TGCAGCGTTGTCCCCAGGGGGCTAGCCGAAGATACGCAGTATTTT.

This clonotype occurred many times. The chain links TRBV2 to TRBJ2-3, with 8 positions matching TRBD2. CDR1 and CDR2 (germline): SNHLY, FYNNEI. This CDR3 has 18 amino acids. The trim removed 6 bases at V and 6 bases at J, leaving 20 bases unmatched. CDR3 nucleotides: TGTGCCAGCAGGGCCAGCGGGGGCCGGGTTTGGAGTACGGATACGCAGTATTTT. Encoded protein: CASRASGGRVWSTDTQYF.

This clonotype was detected only a few times. The rearrangement links TRBV20-1 to TRBJ2-5; 12 bases match TRBD2. The ends lost 3 bases at V and 3 bases at J; junction bases unmatched: 11. Germline V lookup: CDR1 DFQATT, CDR2 SNEGSKA (reference sequence). There are 17 residues in the CDR3. The CDR3 nucleotides read TGCAGTGCTAGCGATCCCCAGGGACTAGCGGGTAAAGAGACCCAGTACTTC. It is translated as CSASDPQGLAGKETQYF.

V is TRBV18 and J is TRBJ1-1; D is unresolved. Trimming shortened V by 2 bases and J by 3 bases, and 10 bases separated the two germline ends. This CDR3 is 14 amino acids long. Per germline, CDR1 KGHSH and CDR2 LQKENI. The CDR3 DNA follows: TGTGCCAGCTCACCAGACCAAGGGCACACTGAAGCTTTCTTT. Residues: CASSPDQGHTEAFF. The whole variable domain, filled in from reference TRBV18 and TRBJ1-1, reads NAGVMQNPRHLVRRRGQEARLRCSPMKGHSHVYWYRQLPEEGLKFMVYLQKENIIDESGMPKERFSAEFPKEGPSILRIQQVVRGDSAAYFCASSPDQGHTEAFFGQGTRLTVV.

This clonotype was counted once. The chain has TRBV12-5 and TRBJ2-3, with D possibly being TRBD1 (6 bases). Between the trimmed V and J ends, which lost 0 bases and 3 bases, there was a span of 16 bases. CDR1 and CDR2 from the germline V gene are LGHNT and FRNRAP. This CDR3 contains 17 residues. The CDR3 is CASGLVLSGACTDTQYF. For the CDR3, the DNA is TGTGCTAGTGGTTTGGTACTTTCAGGGGCTTGTACAGATACGCAGTATTTT.

This clonotype was seen more than once but under ten times. The chain recombines TRBV20-1 with TRBJ2-7; 15 bases fit TRBD2. This CDR3 contains 15 residues. CDR1 is DFQATT and CDR2 is SNEGSKA in the germline V gene (reference sequence). Here the CDR3 DNA reads TGCAGCCATTGGACTAGCGGGGGGGCCGGGTACGAGCAGTACTTC. It is translated as CSHWTSGGAGYEQYF.

This clonotype was seen only a few times. The V and J genes are TRBV10-3 and TRBJ1-1, with 8 bases identical to TRBD1. The CDR3 is 15 residues long. CDR1 is ENHRY, CDR2 SYGVKD, per germline. The V and J ends lost 4 bases and 0 bases, in that order; junction bases with no gene match: 4. The CDR3 DNA sequence: TGTGCCATCAGTGCCCAGGGGGCGGTGAACACTGAAGCTTTCTTT. Translating it yields CAISAQGAVNTEAFF.

This chain links TRBV6-6 with TRBJ1-6; 9 positions match TRBD1. CDR1 is MNHNY, CDR2 SVGAGI, per germline (reference sequence). The ends lost 6 bases at V and 9 bases at J; junction bases unmatched: 0. The CDR3 covers 12 residues. In DNA, the CDR3 is TGTGCCAGCAGGACAGGGGGTTCACCCCTCCACTTT. Protein: CASRTGGSPLHF.